What follows are 10 T cell receptor beta chains derived from one specimen sequenced in a study of T-cell reconstitution after alpha-beta-depleted transplantation in children. Unique molecular identifiers tagged the TCRbeta library. TCRdb analysed the PCR reads with MiXCR anew, one entry per CDR3 protein. This sample has about 580,000 distinct CDR3 sequences, with 23% found just once. Sequencing was performed on PBMCs, mostly from graft donor cells, taken 360 days after TCRalphabeta/CD19-depleted stem cell transplant. All receptors derive from a boy less than two years old who had a stem cell transplant for acute myeloid leukemia, so the T cells may come from the graft donor.

In its sample, this clonotype was seen a few times. The chain uses TRBV6-5 and TRBJ1-2; 8 bases line up with TRBD1. The J segment lost 5 bases and the V segment lost 2 bases, leaving 1 base of the junction unmatched. Germline CDR1 MNHEY, CDR2 SVGAGI. The CDR3 spans 13 residues. The CDR3 nucleotides are TGTGCCAGCAGTTACCAGGGGGCTTATGGCTACACCTTC. Its translation: CASSYQGAYGYTF.

The chain couples TRBV5-6 to TRBJ2-5; weak D call: TRBD1 (6 bases). Germline CDR1 reads SGHDT; CDR2 reads YYEEEE. V lost 6 bases and J lost 2, with 11 bases in between. The CDR3 is made up of 13 amino acids. CDR3 protein: CASTQDRQETQYF. The CDR3 nucleotides read TGTGCCAGCACCCAGGACAGACAAGAGACCCAGTACTTC.

This clonotype was seen only a few times. The CDR3 protein is CSVIHKSYHGYTF. The CDR3 DNA follows: TGCAGCGTAATCCATAAAAGTTATCATGGCTACACCTTC. This chain uses TRBV29-1 with TRBJ1-2; D call uncertain. The V and J ends lost 6 bases and 6 bases respectively, with 17 bases between them. Per the germline V gene, CDR1 is SQVTM and CDR2 is ANQGSEA. The CDR3 has 13 amino acids.

This clonotype was seen repeatedly, ten times or more. The genes are TRBV5-1 and TRBJ2-5; possibly TRBD1 or TRBD2 for D (5 bases each). Germline assignment: CDR1 SGHRS and CDR2 YFSETQ. V dropped 0 bases and J dropped 4 bases, with 13 bases sitting between them. The CDR3 runs 15 residues. The CDR3 DNA follows: TGCGCCAGCAGCTTGGATCCTAGCCAGGGAGAGACCCAGTACTTC. This sequence encodes CASSLDPSQGETQYF.

This chain connects TRBV2 to TRBJ2-5; weak D call: TRBD1 (6 bases). The germline V gene has CDR1 SNHLY and CDR2 FYNNEI. This CDR3 contains 17 residues. With 3 bases removed from V and 0 bases from J, the gap between germline ends came to 17 bases. The CDR3: CASSDGNPGHHQETQYF. CDR3 in DNA: TGTGCCAGCAGTGATGGGAACCCGGGACACCACCAAGAGACCCAGTACTTC.

The gene calls are TRBV29-1 and TRBJ1-2; perhaps TRBD1 as D (5 bases). The CDR3 is made up of 15 amino acids. With 0 bases removed from V and 2 bases from J, the gap between germline ends came to 13 bases. Germline assignment: CDR1 SQVTM and CDR2 ANQGSEA. This CDR3 is CSVEDPRDANYGYTF. CDR3 nucleotide sequence: TGCAGCGTTGAAGATCCCAGGGATGCCAACTATGGCTACACCTTC.

The genes are TRBV21-1 and TRBJ2-7; TRBD1 reflects the table's D call only, with no check against the DNA. TRBV21-1 constitutes a pseudogene. The CDR3 spans 17 residues. In DNA form, the CDR3 reads TGTGCCAGCAAGGGAAGAAGGCGGGACAGGGAGCGCTACGAGCAGTACGTC. It encodes CASKGRRRDRERYEQYV.

The chain links TRBV29-1 to TRBJ2-5; D is undetermined. The CDR3 is 11 amino acids. Between the trimmed V and J ends, which lost 0 bases and 7 bases, there was a span of 6 bases. Germline V lookup: CDR1 SQVTM, CDR2 ANQGSEA. In DNA form, the CDR3 reads TGCAGCGTTGAAGATCGCGGGACCCAGTACTTC. It codes for CSVEDRGTQYF.

There are many counts of this clonotype. This chain connects TRBV12-3 or TRBV12-4 to TRBJ1-6; 9 nucleotides line up with TRBD1. V was clipped by 6 bases and J by 9 bases; unmatched bases: 9. The CDR3 is 15 residues long. This CDR3 is CASRPSGTGISPLHF. CDR3 nucleotides: TGTGCCAGCAGACCCTCCGGGACAGGGATTTCACCCCTCCACTTT.

CDR3 region: CSARDRAGMGNTIYF. The CDR3 nucleotides read TGCAGTGCTAGAGATCGGGCAGGGATGGGAAACACCATATATTTT. The chain uses TRBV20-1 and TRBJ1-3; maybe TRBD1 (5 bases). The germline CDR1 and CDR2 sequences are DFQATT and SNEGSKA (reference sequence). The CDR3 runs 15 residues. V was clipped by 0 bases and J by 4 bases, with 13 bases between them.